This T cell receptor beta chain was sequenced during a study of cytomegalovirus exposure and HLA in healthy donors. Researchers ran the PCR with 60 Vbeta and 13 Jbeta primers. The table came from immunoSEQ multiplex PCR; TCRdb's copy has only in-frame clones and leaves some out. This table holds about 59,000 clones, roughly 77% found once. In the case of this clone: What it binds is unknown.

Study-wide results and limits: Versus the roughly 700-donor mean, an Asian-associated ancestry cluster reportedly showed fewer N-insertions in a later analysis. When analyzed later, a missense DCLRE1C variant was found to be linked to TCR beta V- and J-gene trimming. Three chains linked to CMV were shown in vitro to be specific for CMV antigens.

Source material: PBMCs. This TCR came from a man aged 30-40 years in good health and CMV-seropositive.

The CDR3 here is CASSVWRSQETQYF. CDR3 bases: TGTGCCAGCAGTGTCTGGAGGAGCCAAGAGACCCAGTACTTC. The V call is TRBV6-1, the J call TRBJ2-5, with D perhaps TRBD2 (5 bases). The CDR3 is made up of 14 amino acids. The ends were cut back, 4 bases at V and 1 base at J, with 10 bases in the middle. Per the germline V gene, CDR1 is MNHNS and CDR2 is SASEGT.